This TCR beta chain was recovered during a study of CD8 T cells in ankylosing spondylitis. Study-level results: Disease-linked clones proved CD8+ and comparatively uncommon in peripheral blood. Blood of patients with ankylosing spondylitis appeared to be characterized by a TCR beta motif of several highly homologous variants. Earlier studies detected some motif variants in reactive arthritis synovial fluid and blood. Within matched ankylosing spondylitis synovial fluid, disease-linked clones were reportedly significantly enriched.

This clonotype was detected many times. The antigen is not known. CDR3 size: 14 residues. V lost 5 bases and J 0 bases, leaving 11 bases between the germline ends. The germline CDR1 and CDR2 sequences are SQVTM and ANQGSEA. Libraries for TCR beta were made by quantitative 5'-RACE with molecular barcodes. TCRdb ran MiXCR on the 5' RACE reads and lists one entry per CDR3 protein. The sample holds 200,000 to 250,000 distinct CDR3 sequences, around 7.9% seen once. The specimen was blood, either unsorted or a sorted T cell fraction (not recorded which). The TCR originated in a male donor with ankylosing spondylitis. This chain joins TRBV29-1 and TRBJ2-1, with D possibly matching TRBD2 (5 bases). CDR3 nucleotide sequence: TGCAGCGTTACCCCTACTAGCTCCTACAATGAGCAGTTCTTC. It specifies CSVTPTSSYNEQFF.